These 13 T cell receptor beta chains came from one sample sequenced in a study of cytomegalovirus exposure and HLA in healthy donors. The PCR made use of 60 Vbeta and 13 Jbeta primers. Only in-frame clones appear in the TCRdb table, and some are missing; sequencing was by immunoSEQ multiplex PCR. The table lists around 97,000 clones, roughly a tenth of them singletons. Sequenced input: PBMCs. These receptors all stem from a man aged 45-65 years in good health and CMV-seropositive.

This clone was detected a few times. The J gene is TRBJ2-1, the V gene TRBV29-1; 11 positions agree with TRBD2. Germline V gene data show CDR1 as SQVTM and CDR2 as ANQGSEA. The V and J ends lost 6 bases and 2 bases, in that order; junction bases with no gene match: 9. The CDR3 is 16 amino acids. Written as DNA, the CDR3 is TGCAGCGTCGAAACGTCACTAGCGGGAGCCTACAATGAGCAGTTCTTC. It translates to CSVETSLAGAYNEQFF.

This clone showed up just a few times. The chain combines TRBV4-2 with TRBJ2-1; 11 bases match TRBD2. Germline V CDR1 and CDR2: LGHNA, YNFKEQ. J was trimmed by 3 bases and V by 4 bases; bases with no gene match: 2. There are 15 residues in the CDR3. The CDR3 here is CASSRGLAGYNEQFF. DNA of the CDR3: TGTGCCAGCAGCCGAGGACTAGCGGGCTACAATGAGCAGTTCTTC.

The chain couples TRBV2 to TRBJ1-1, with D maybe TRBD1 (6 bases). Germline V gene lookup returns CDR1 SNHLY and CDR2 FYNNEI. The CDR3 extends over 14 amino acids. V dropped 4 bases and J dropped 4 bases, with 13 bases sitting between them. The CDR3 region is CASSGRGRTTEAFF. In nucleotides, the CDR3 is TGTGCCAGCAGTGGCAGGGGCCGCACCACTGAAGCTTTCTTT.

This clone has a count of ten or more. The rearrangement uses TRBV15 and TRBJ2-5, with 10 bases fitting TRBD1. The CDR3 is made up of 18 amino acids. CDR1 LNHNV and CDR2 YYDKDF come from the germline V gene (reference sequence). Germline trimming cut 0 bases from V and 4 bases from J; bases unmatched to any gene: 11. This CDR3 reads CATSRDRKTGGVGETQYF. In DNA, the CDR3 is TGTGCCACCAGCAGAGATAGGAAGACAGGGGGCGTCGGAGAGACCCAGTACTTC.

The chain recombines TRBV30 with TRBJ1-3, with a tentative D call TRBD1 (5 bases). The CDR3 loop spans 12 amino acids. Trimming removed 5 bases from V and 3 bases from J, with 8 bases in between. Germline V CDR1 and CDR2: GTSNPN, SVGIG (reference sequence). CDR3 loop: CAWGGSGNTIYF. The DNA for the CDR3 is TGTGCCTGGGGGGGGAGTGGAAACACCATATATTTT.

V is TRBV19 and J is TRBJ2-1, with TRBD2 matching 9 bases. The CDR3 spans 17 residues. The germline V gene has CDR1 LNHDA and CDR2 SQIVND (reference sequence). With V trimmed by 4 bases and J by 5 bases, 12 bases remained unmatched. The CDR3 protein is CASSRRVQREANNEQFF. CDR3 DNA: TGTGCCAGTAGTAGGAGAGTACAGCGGGAGGCCAACAATGAGCAGTTCTTC. Looking up the rest from reference TRBV19 and TRBJ2-1 gives the full variable domain: DGGITQSPKYLFRKEGQNVTLSCEQNLNHDAMYWYRQDPGQGLRLIYYSQIVNDFQKGDIAEGYSVSREKKESFPLTVTSAQKNPTAFYLCASSRRVQREANNEQFFGPGTRLTVL.

In this sample, this clone turned up a few times. This chain links TRBV28 with TRBJ2-3; TRBD1 is a possible D gene (5 bases). Trimming removed 2 bases from V and 5 bases from J, with 26 bases in between. This CDR3 contains 19 residues. Germline CDR1 is MDHEN and CDR2 is SYDVKM. The CDR3 sequence is CASSLIQRALRAKIDTQYF. The CDR3 region has the DNA TGTGCCAGCAGTTTAATCCAACGGGCGCTCAGGGCCAAAATAGATACGCAGTATTTT.

The chain combines TRBV5-1 with TRBJ2-5; 8 bases are shared with TRBD2. Looked up from germline, CDR1 is SGHRS and CDR2 is YFSETQ. This CDR3 spans 16 amino acids. The ends lost 2 bases at V and 2 bases at J; junction bases unmatched: 8. The CDR3 DNA sequence: TGCGCCAGCAGCTTTCCCCGGGGGGGGCAACAAGAGACCCAGTACTTC. It encodes CASSFPRGGQQETQYF.

The chain couples TRBV2 to TRBJ1-5, with 8 bases fitting TRBD1. This CDR3 is 15 amino acids long. Trimming at V came to 5 bases and at J to 2 bases, leaving 5 bases not matched to a gene. The germline gives CDR1 SNHLY, CDR2 FYNNEI. CDR3 sequence: CASSKSDRGNQPQHF. As DNA, the CDR3 is TGTGCCAGCAGTAAATCGGACAGGGGCAATCAGCCCCAGCATTTT.

This clone was recorded a few times. The chain recombines TRBV5-1 with TRBJ1-1; possibly TRBD1 for D (5 bases). Trimming took 5 bases from V and 5 from J, leaving 7 bases between them. Germline V gene lookup returns CDR1 SGHRS and CDR2 YFSETQ. The CDR3 sequence is 11 residues long. The CDR3 DNA sequence: TGCGCCAGCAGTCGGGGGACTGAAGCTTTCTTT. Encoded protein: CASSRGTEAFF.

The table lists this clone with many counts. The rearrangement joins TRBV10-3 to TRBJ1-2; D is ambiguous. Germline CDR1 ENHRY, CDR2 SYGVKD. V was trimmed by 3 bases and J by 13 bases, leaving 24 bases between them. This CDR3 is built from 15 residues. CDR3 DNA: TGTGCCATCAGTGATCCAACGGCAGCAAACTATGATTTCACCTTC. The encoded protein is CAISDPTAANYDFTF.

Many counts were recorded for this clone. This rearrangement joins TRBV6-5 to TRBJ1-1; no firm D call. V shed 2 bases and J shed 2 bases, with 6 bases lying between them. Germline V gives CDR1 MNHEY, CDR2 SVGAGI. This CDR3 contains 13 residues. The CDR3 coding sequence is TGTGCCAGCAGTTACCGGAGAAACACTGAAGCTTTCTTT. Its protein is CASSYRRNTEAFF.

The chain uses TRBV7-2 and TRBJ2-7; 7 bases match TRBD2. V lost 2 bases and J lost 4; bases outside the gene matches: 5. The CDR3 is made up of 14 amino acids. Germline lookup yields CDR1 SGHTA and CDR2 FQGNSA. In DNA form, the CDR3 reads TGTGCCAGCAGCTTAACGGGAGGTCTGTACGAGCAGTACTTC. Translated: CASSLTGGLYEQYF.